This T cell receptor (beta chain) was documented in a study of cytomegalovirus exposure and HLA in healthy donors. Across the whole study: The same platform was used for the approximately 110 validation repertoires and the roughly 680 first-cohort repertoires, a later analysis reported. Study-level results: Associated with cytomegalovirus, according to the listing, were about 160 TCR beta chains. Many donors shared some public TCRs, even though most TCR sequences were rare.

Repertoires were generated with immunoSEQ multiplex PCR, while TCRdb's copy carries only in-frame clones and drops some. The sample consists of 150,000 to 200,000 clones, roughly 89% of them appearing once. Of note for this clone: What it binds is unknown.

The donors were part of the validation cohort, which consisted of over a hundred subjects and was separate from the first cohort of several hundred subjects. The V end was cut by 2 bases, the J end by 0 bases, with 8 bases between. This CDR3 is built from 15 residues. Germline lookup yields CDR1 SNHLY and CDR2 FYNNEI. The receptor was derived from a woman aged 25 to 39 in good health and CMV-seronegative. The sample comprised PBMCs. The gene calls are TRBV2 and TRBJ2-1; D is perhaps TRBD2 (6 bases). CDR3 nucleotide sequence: TGTGCCAGCAGTGAACGGGGGTCCTCCTACAATGAGCAGTTCTTC. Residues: CASSERGSSYNEQFF. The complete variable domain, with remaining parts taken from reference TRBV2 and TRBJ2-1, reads EPEVTQTPSHQVTQMGQEVILRCVPISNHLYFYWYRQILGQKVEFLVSFYNNEISEKSEIFDDQFSVERPDGSNFTLKIRSTKLEDSAMYFCASSERGSSYNEQFFGPGTRLTVL.